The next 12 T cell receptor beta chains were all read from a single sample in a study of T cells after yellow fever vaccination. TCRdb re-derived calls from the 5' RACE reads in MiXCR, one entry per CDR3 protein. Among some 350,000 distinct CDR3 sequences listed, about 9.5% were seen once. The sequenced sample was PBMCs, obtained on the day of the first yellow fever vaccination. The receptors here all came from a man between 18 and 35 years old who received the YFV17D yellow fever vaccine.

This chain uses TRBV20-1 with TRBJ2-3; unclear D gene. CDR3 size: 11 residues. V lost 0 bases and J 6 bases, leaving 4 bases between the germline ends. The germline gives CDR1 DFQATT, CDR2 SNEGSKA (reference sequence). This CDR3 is CSAREGDTQYF. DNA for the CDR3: TGCAGTGCTAGAGAAGGGGATACGCAGTATTTT.

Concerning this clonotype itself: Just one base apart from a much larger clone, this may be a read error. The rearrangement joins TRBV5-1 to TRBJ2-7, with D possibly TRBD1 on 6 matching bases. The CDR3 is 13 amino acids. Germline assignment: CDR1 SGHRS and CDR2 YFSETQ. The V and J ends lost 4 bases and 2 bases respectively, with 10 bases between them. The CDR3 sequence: CASSPRTAYEQYF. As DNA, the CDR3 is TGCGCCAGCAGCCCCCGGACAGCCTACGAGCAGTACTTC.

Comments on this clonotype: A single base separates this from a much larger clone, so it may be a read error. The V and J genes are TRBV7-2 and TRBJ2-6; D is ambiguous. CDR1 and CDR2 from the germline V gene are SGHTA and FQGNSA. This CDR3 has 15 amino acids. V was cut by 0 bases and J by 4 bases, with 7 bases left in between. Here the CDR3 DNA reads TGTGCCAGCAGCTTAGCAGGGCCCGGGGCCAACGTCCTGACTTTC. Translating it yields CASSLAGPGANVLTF.

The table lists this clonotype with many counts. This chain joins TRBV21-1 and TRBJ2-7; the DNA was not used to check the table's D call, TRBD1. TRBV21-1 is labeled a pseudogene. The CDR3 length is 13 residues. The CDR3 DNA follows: TGTGCCAGCAGCCCCCCCAGGGGCGACGAGCAGTACGTC. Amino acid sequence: CASSPPRGDEQYV.

CDR3 amino acids: CASSEGPGYNSPLHF. The CDR3 nucleotides are TGTGCCAGCAGTGAAGGTCCAGGTTATAATTCACCCCTCCACTTT. The chain couples TRBV2 to TRBJ1-6, with D uncertain. The CDR3 is made up of 15 amino acids. V lost 1 base, J lost 4 bases, and 8 bases lay in between. In germline, CDR1 is SNHLY, CDR2 FYNNEI.

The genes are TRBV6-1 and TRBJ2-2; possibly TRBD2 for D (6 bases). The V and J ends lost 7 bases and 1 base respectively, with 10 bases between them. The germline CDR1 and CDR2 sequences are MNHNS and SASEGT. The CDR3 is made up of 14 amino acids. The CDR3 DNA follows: TGTGCCAGCATGACGGGGGAGAACACCGGGGAGCTGTTTTTT. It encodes CASMTGENTGELFF.

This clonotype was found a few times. The CDR3 loop is CASSTLGGGGGSPLHF. CDR3 DNA sequence: TGCGCCAGCAGCACATTGGGGGGGGGCGGTGGATCACCCCTCCACTTT. The genes are TRBV4-1 and TRBJ1-6; D is perhaps TRBD1 (6 bases). Germline lookup yields CDR1 MGHRA and CDR2 YSYEKL. The V end was cut by 5 bases, the J end by 10 bases, with 21 bases between. CDR3 length equals 16 residues.

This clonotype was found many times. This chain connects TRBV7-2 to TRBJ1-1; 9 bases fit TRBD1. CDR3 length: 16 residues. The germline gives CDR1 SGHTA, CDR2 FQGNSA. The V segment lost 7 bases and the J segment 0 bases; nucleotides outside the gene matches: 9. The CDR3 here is CASTTGDRALNTEAFF. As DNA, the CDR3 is TGTGCCAGCACGACCGGGGACAGGGCTTTGAACACTGAAGCTTTCTTT.

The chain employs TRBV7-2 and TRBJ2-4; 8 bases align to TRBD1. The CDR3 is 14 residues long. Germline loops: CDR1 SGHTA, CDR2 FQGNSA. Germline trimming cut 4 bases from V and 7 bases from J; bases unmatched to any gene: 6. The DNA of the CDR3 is TGTGCCAGCAGCTCAACTCGACAGGGGAACATTCAGTACTTC. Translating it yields CASSSTRQGNIQYF.

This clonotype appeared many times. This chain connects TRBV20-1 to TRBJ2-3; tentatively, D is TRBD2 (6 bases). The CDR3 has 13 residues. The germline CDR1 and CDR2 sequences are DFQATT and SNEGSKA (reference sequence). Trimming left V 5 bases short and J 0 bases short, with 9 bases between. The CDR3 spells CSARLDSTDTQYF. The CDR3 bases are TGCAGTGCTCGACTAGATAGCACAGATACGCAGTATTTT.

Written as DNA, the CDR3 is TGTGCCAGCAGCCTAGTTCGGGACACAAAGTTGAATGGCTACACCTTC. This encodes CASSLVRDTKLNGYTF. The chain is built from TRBV11-2 and TRBJ1-2; a possible D gene is TRBD1 (6 bases). Deletions cut 5 bases from V and 6 bases from J, with 22 bases between. CDR1 and CDR2 (germline): SGHAT, FQNNGV. This CDR3 has 16 amino acids.

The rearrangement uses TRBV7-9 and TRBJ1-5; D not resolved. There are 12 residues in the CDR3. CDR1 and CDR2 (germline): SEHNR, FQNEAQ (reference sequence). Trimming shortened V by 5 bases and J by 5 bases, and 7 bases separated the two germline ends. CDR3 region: CASSRTDQPQHF. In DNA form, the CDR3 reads TGTGCCAGCAGCCGGACGGATCAGCCCCAGCATTTT.